These 30 T cell receptor beta chains originate from one sample sequenced in a study of OX40 agonist ivuxolimab in advanced cancers. Measured with immunoSEQ multiplex PCR; TCRdb has only the in-frame clones, and not every one. The sample carries under 95,000 clones, roughly 86% recorded once. The material was CD4+ or CD8+ T cells sorted from blood, obtained in a trial of the OX40 agonist ivuxolimab. These receptors were collected from an adult with an advanced solid tumor such as melanoma, head and neck, liver or kidney cancer.

The chain joins TRBV11-2 to TRBJ1-3; no clear D gene. The V gene's germline CDR1 is SGHAT and CDR2 FQNNGV. The V end lost 6 bases, the J end lost 4 bases, and 10 bases lay between the germline ends. The length of the CDR3 is 13 residues. This chain's CDR3 is CASRPLAGNTIYF. CDR3 sequence (DNA): TGTGCCAGCAGGCCGCTTGCAGGAAACACCATATATTTT. Looking up the rest from reference TRBV11-2 and TRBJ1-3 gives the full variable domain: EAGVAQSPRYKIIEKRQSVAFWCNPISGHATLYWYQQILGQGPKLLIQFQNNGVVDDSQLPKDRFSAERLKGVDSTLKIQPAKLEDSAVYLCASRPLAGNTIYFGEGSWLTVV.

This chain joins TRBV30 and TRBJ1-5; 7 bases line up with TRBD1. Trimming cost V 5 bases and J 3 bases; bases outside gene matches: 10. CDR1 is GTSNPN and CDR2 is SVGIG in the germline V gene (reference sequence). The CDR3 contains 15 residues. This CDR3 is CAWGRQGSYNQPQHF. In nucleotides, the CDR3 is TGTGCCTGGGGAAGACAGGGTTCCTACAATCAGCCCCAGCATTTT. The full variable domain, rest sourced from reference TRBV30 and TRBJ1-5, is SQTIHQWPATLVQPVGSPLSLECTVEGTSNPNLYWYRQAAGRGLQLLFYSVGIGQISSEVPQNLSASRPQDRQFILSSKKLLLSDSGFYLCAWGRQGSYNQPQHFGDGTRLSIL.

This CDR3 reads CASSLAAGGQPQHF. CDR3 DNA sequence: TGCGCCAGCAGCTTGGCGGCAGGGGGTCAGCCCCAGCATTTT. The chain has TRBV5-1 and TRBJ1-5; TRBD1 matches 7 bases. The ends lost 0 bases at V and 6 bases at J; junction bases unmatched: 3. Per germline, CDR1 SGHRS and CDR2 YFSETQ. The CDR3 consists of 14 residues.

The CDR3 loop reads CASSPGVGEKLFF. CDR3 DNA sequence: TGTGCCAGCTCACCAGGGGTAGGGGAAAAACTGTTTTTT. The rearrangement uses TRBV18 and TRBJ1-4; D unclear. The ends were cut back, 2 bases at V and 8 bases at J, with 9 bases in the middle. Germline V gives CDR1 KGHSH, CDR2 LQKENI. The CDR3 has 13 amino acids.

On this clone: Other DNA sequences from this sample encode an identical CDR3 as well. The chain links TRBV6-5 to TRBJ2-7, with 8 bases fitting TRBD1. Germline CDR1 is MNHEY and CDR2 is SVGAGI. V lost 2 bases and J lost 4; bases outside the gene matches: 4. The CDR3 sequence is 14 residues long. The CDR3 loop reads CASSYSDRGYEQYF. The DNA of the CDR3 is TGTGCCAGCAGTTACAGTGACAGGGGTTACGAGCAGTACTTC.

This clone was detected a few times. The rearrangement uses TRBV6-1 and TRBJ2-7; D is possibly TRBD1 or TRBD2 (5 bases each). Germline V gene sequence: CDR1 MNHNS, CDR2 SASEGT. Trimming cost V 5 bases and J 3 bases, with 11 bases left between them. CDR3 length: 13 residues. CDR3 DNA: TGTGCCAGCAGTCCGGGACCGGACTACGAGCAGTACTTC. Protein sequence: CASSPGPDYEQYF.

The rearrangement joins TRBV2 to TRBJ1-6; TRBD1 aligns across 9 bases. The CDR3 extends over 17 amino acids. Germline V gene lookup returns CDR1 SNHLY and CDR2 FYNNEI. The junction had 13 bases not matched to a gene; V was cut back by 7 bases and J by 6 bases. The CDR3: CASTPGTGLFGNSPLHF. The DNA of the CDR3 is TGTGCCAGCACCCCCGGGACAGGGCTATTCGGTAATTCACCCCTCCACTTT.

The chain carries TRBV18 and TRBJ1-5; possibly TRBD1 for D (5 bases). Between the trimmed V and J ends, which lost 6 bases and 0 bases, there was a span of 12 bases. The CDR3 has 15 amino acids. From germline, CDR1 is KGHSH and CDR2 LQKENI. In DNA form, the CDR3 reads TGTGCCAGCTCCCGGGGGAGGGATAGCAATCAGCCCCAGCATTTT. It encodes CASSRGRDSNQPQHF.

The gene calls are TRBV18 and TRBJ2-2, with D perhaps matching TRBD2 (5 bases). The CDR3 extends over 14 amino acids. The germline CDR1 and CDR2 sequences are KGHSH and LQKENI. The V end lost 2 bases, the J end lost 6 bases, and 10 bases lay between the germline ends. The CDR3 DNA is TGTGCCAGCTCACCAAGGGCGGAGGCCGGGGAGCTGTTTTTT. Amino acid sequence: CASSPRAEAGELFF.

J is TRBJ2-7 and V is TRBV7-2, with 12 bases fitting TRBD2. Germline lookup yields CDR1 SGHTA and CDR2 FQGNSA. The CDR3 totals 16 residues. V trimming: 4 bases; J trimming: 4 bases; junction bases outside the gene matches: 8. This CDR3 reads CASSSSGGASAYEQYF. The CDR3 DNA is TGTGCCAGCAGCTCTAGCGGGGGGGCTTCGGCTTACGAGCAGTACTTC.

The genes are TRBV5-1 and TRBJ2-2, with D perhaps TRBD1 (7 bases). The CDR3 contains 15 residues. The germline V and J ends were trimmed by 3 bases and 6 bases, with 15 bases remaining between them. Germline CDR1 is SGHRS and CDR2 is YFSETQ. The CDR3 is CASSSRQGGPGELFF. CDR3 sequence (DNA): TGCGCCAGCAGCTCCCGGCAGGGGGGCCCCGGGGAGCTGTTTTTT.

This chain connects TRBV10-3 to TRBJ1-5, with D possibly TRBD1 on 6 matching bases. The CDR3 loop spans 13 amino acids. V lost 6 bases to trimming and J lost 6 bases, with 12 bases between them. Germline CDR1 ENHRY, CDR2 SYGVKD. This chain's CDR3 is CAISGGGGQPQHF. The CDR3 nucleotides are TGTGCCATCAGCGGGGGCGGTGGTCAGCCCCAGCATTTT.

A single count supports this clone. This sequence joins TRBV27 and TRBJ1-5, with 7 bases lining up with TRBD1. This CDR3 is 13 amino acids long. V shed 0 bases and J 10 bases; nucleotides not matched to a gene: 3. Germline assignment: CDR1 MNHEY and CDR2 SMNVEV (reference sequence). CDR3 sequence reads: CASSLSNRGPQHF. The DNA for the CDR3 is TGTGCCAGCAGTTTATCAAACAGGGGACCCCAGCATTTT.

This clone was seen a handful of times. The chain has TRBV7-3 and TRBJ1-2, with D tentatively TRBD1 (5 bases). The germline gives CDR1 SGHTA, CDR2 FQGTGA. V lost 2 bases and J 7 bases, leaving 14 bases between the germline ends. The CDR3 is 14 amino acids. CDR3 protein: CASSLDRGGGGYTF. The DNA for the CDR3 is TGTGCCAGCAGCTTAGATAGGGGCGGAGGTGGCTACACCTTC.

There are a few counts of this clone. The chain has TRBV19 and TRBJ1-1; D is unresolved. The CDR3 loop spans 11 amino acids. CDR1 is LNHDA and CDR2 is SQIVND in the germline V gene (reference sequence). V lost 5 bases to trimming and J lost 4 bases, with 5 bases between them. The CDR3 DNA reads TGTGCCAGTAGTGGGCTCACTGAAGCTTTCTTT. It encodes CASSGLTEAFF.

This sequence joins TRBV18 and TRBJ2-7; no reliable D call. Germline V gene sequence: CDR1 KGHSH, CDR2 LQKENI. The CDR3 has 14 amino acids. V was shortened by 2 bases and J by 1 base, with 9 bases between the two germline ends. The CDR3 bases are TGTGCCAGCTCACCAATGGCGGAGTCCTACGAGCAGTACTTC. The encoded protein is CASSPMAESYEQYF.

The chain joins TRBV28 to TRBJ1-1; the match to TRBD1 covers 9 bases. CDR3 length: 16 amino acids. With 6 bases clipped from V and 12 bases from J, the junction kept 20 bases outside the gene matches. In germline, CDR1 is MDHEN, CDR2 SYDVKM. DNA of the CDR3: TGTGCCAGCAGCCTCGCCCGGGACAGGGCCTACGCGTGGACTTTCTTT. It encodes CASSLARDRAYAWTFF.

This chain connects TRBV7-8 to TRBJ1-5, with D possibly matching TRBD1 (6 bases). This CDR3 comprises 14 residues. Trimming shortened V by 1 base and J by 3 bases, and 7 bases separated the two germline ends. Germline V gene data show CDR1 as SGHVS and CDR2 as FQNEAQ. The CDR3 sequence is CASSLDRVNQPQHF. CDR3 DNA: TGTGCCAGCAGCTTAGACAGGGTCAATCAGCCCCAGCATTTT.

This clone was counted only a few times. The CDR3 does not close with the conserved phenylalanine or tryptophan, likely indicating a read error. The DNA is omitted, as the CDR3 cannot be located on it reliably, and the CDR3 follows TCRdb's listing. The rearrangement links TRBV7-2 to TRBJ2-7; the table's D call, TRBD1, has no DNA check behind it. Germline lookup yields CDR1 SGHTA and CDR2 FQGNSA. The CDR3 comprises 14 residues, both ends counted. The CDR3 is CASSLAPGQGIQGI.

V usage is TRBV4-1 and J usage is TRBJ2-7; 7 bases line up with TRBD1. With 4 bases clipped from V and 7 bases from J, the junction kept 10 bases outside the gene matches. Germline CDR1 MGHRA, CDR2 YSYEKL. This CDR3 comprises 14 residues. The CDR3 loop is CASSPGQAPLEQYF. The CDR3 nucleotides read TGCGCCAGCAGCCCCGGACAGGCCCCCTTGGAGCAGTACTTC.

The rearrangement joins TRBV29-1 to TRBJ2-6; D ambiguous. The V gene lost 6 bases and the J gene lost 0 bases, with 9 bases spanning the gap. The CDR3 length is 14 residues. CDR1 is SQVTM and CDR2 is ANQGSEA in the germline V gene. This chain's CDR3 is CSVKVTSGANVLTF. The CDR3 bases are TGCAGCGTGAAGGTAACCTCTGGGGCCAACGTCCTGACTTTC.

In its sample, this clone was seen once. This chain uses TRBV6-1 with TRBJ2-3; D may be TRBD1 or TRBD2 (5 bases each). Germline V gene lookup returns CDR1 MNHNS and CDR2 SASEGT. The V gene lost 7 bases and the J gene lost 2 bases, with 13 bases spanning the gap. The CDR3 is made up of 14 amino acids. The CDR3 bases are TGTGCCAGCATAAGAGGGGCATCCACAGATACGCAGTATTTT. Translation: CASIRGASTDTQYF.

V is TRBV28 and J is TRBJ2-7, with no clear D. The ends were cut back, 5 bases at V and 7 bases at J, with 12 bases in the middle. Germline V gene lookup returns CDR1 MDHEN and CDR2 SYDVKM. The length of the CDR3 is 12 residues. In DNA form, the CDR3 reads TGTGCCAGCAGTCCCTCCTTTTGGGAGCAGTACTTC. Its translation: CASSPSFWEQYF. Full variable domain (remainder filled in from reference TRBV28 and TRBJ2-7): DVKVTQSSRYLVKRTGEKVFLECVQDMDHENMFWYRQDPGLGLRLIYFSYDVKMKEKGDIPEGYSVSREKKERFSLILESASTNQTSMYLCASSPSFWEQYFGPGTRLTVT.

The rearrangement joins TRBV5-8 to TRBJ2-7; no definite D call. V lost 0 bases and J lost 2, with 6 bases in between. CDR1 is SGHTS and CDR2 is YDEGEE in the germline V gene. The length of the CDR3 is 13 residues. The DNA of the CDR3 is TGTGCCAGCAGCTTGGGCCCAGCCTACGAGCAGTACTTC. Its protein is CASSLGPAYEQYF.

The rearrangement joins TRBV6-1 to TRBJ2-3, with D uncertain. Germline V CDR1 and CDR2: MNHNS, SASEGT. This CDR3 has 14 residues. The V and J ends lost 7 bases and 5 bases respectively, with 16 bases between them. The CDR3 sequence is CASNPMPRGDTQYF. CDR3 DNA sequence: TGTGCCAGCAATCCGATGCCACGCGGAGATACGCAGTATTTT.

The chain employs TRBV6-1 and TRBJ2-4, with 8 nucleotides matching TRBD1. The CDR3 totals 12 residues. Germline CDR1 and CDR2: MNHNS and SASEGT. The V gene end was trimmed by 7 bases and the J gene end by 8 bases; junction bases not matched to a gene: 4. In DNA form, the CDR3 reads TGTGCCAGCAACCCAGGGGGCCACATTCAGTACTTC. Protein: CASNPGGHIQYF.

V is TRBV11-2 and J is TRBJ1-3; TRBD1 is a possible D gene (5 bases). The CDR3 extends over 15 amino acids. Germline CDR1 and CDR2: SGHAT and FQNNGV. V gave up 2 bases and J gave up 1 base, with 9 bases separating them. CDR3 DNA: TGTGCCAGCAGCTTATATGGGGGTTCTGGAAACACCATATATTTT. Amino acid sequence: CASSLYGGSGNTIYF.

This clone was seen just once. The rearrangement joins TRBV4-2 to TRBJ2-5; TRBD2 matches at 9 bases. Germline trimming cut 1 base from V and 1 base from J; bases unmatched to any gene: 4. Germline V gene data show CDR1 as LGHNA and CDR2 as YNFKEQ. This CDR3 contains 16 residues. The CDR3 nucleotides are TGTGCCAGCAGCCAAGGGGTGCGGGGGGGCCAAGAGACCCAGTACTTC. This gives the protein CASSQGVRGGQETQYF.

The chain joins TRBV5-1 to TRBJ2-2; D is unclear. V dropped 7 bases and J dropped 4 bases, with 17 bases sitting between them. Germline V CDR1 and CDR2: SGHRS, YFSETQ. The CDR3 is made up of 15 amino acids. CDR3 sequence (DNA): TGCGCCAGCTGTCGGGCCCAAGGACCCACCGGGGAGCTGTTTTTT. Translated: CASCRAQGPTGELFF.

The V call is TRBV19, the J call TRBJ1-2; maybe TRBD1 (6 bases). The CDR3 covers 14 residues. Trimming pared 6 bases from V and 1 base from J, leaving 12 bases between. Germline values: CDR1 LNHDA, CDR2 SQIVND (reference sequence). The CDR3 DNA reads TGTGCCAGTAGCCTGGACAGCCGTAACTATGGCTACACCTTC. Its protein is CASSLDSRNYGYTF.